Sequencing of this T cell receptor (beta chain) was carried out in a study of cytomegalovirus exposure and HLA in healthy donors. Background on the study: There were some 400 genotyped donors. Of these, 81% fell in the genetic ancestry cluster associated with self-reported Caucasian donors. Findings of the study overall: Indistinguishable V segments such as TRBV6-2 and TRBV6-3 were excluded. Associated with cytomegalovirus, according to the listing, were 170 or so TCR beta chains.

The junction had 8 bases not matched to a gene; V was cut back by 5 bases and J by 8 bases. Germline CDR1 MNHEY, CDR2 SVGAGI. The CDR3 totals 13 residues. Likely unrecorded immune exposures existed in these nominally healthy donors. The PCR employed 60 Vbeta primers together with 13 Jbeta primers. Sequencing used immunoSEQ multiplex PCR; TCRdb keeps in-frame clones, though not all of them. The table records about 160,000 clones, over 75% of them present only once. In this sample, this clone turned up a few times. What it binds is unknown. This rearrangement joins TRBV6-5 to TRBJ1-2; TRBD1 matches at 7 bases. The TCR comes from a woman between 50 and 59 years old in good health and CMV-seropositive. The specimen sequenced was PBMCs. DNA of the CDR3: TGTGCCAGCAGTCCAACAGGGGTTGGGGGCTACACCTTC. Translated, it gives CASSPTGVGGYTF.